These 4 T cell receptor beta chains were sequenced from one sample in a study of blood T cells in healthy people across ages. Primers used in a second PCR of about 7 to 12 cycles were a sample-barcoded 5' primer and a J-beta primer mix. Using its own MiXCR run on the 5' RACE reads, TCRdb lists one record per CDR3 protein. The table shows approximately 600,000 distinct CDR3 sequences, with roughly 58% occurring only once. The sample consisted of blood. Receptor source: a man aged 55 to 70 in good health.

Comments on this clonotype: Given the absence of the conserved phenylalanine or tryptophan at the CDR3 end, a read error is likely. J is TRBJ1-6 and V is TRBV6-6, with D possibly TRBD1 on 5 matching bases. From germline, CDR1 is MNHNY and CDR2 SVGAGI (reference sequence). The CDR3 is 16 amino acids. The CDR3 sequence is CASGAGQRSYNAPLHL. The CDR3 nucleotides are TGTGCTAGCGGGGCAGGGCAAAGGTCCTATAATGCACCCCTCCACTTA.

The sample holds a few counts of this clonotype. The chain recombines TRBV4-2 with TRBJ2-7; the match to TRBD1 covers 8 bases. Germline-derived CDR1 and CDR2 are LGHNA and YNFKEQ. The ends lost 4 bases at V and 0 bases at J; junction bases unmatched: 8. The CDR3 sequence is 16 residues long. The DNA of the CDR3 is TGTGCCAGCAGCCTCACAGGGACAGGAACCTCCTACGAGCAGTACTTC. Translated: CASSLTGTGTSYEQYF.

DNA for the CDR3: TGCGCCAGCAGCCAAGCCCAGGGTTCCAAAAACATTCAGTACTTC. As protein: CASSQAQGSKNIQYF. The chain uses TRBV4-1 and TRBJ2-4, with a weak D call TRBD1 (5 bases). CDR3 length: 15 residues. V gave up 1 base and J gave up 2 bases, with 9 bases separating them. Germline CDR1 reads MGHRA; CDR2 reads YSYEKL.

Ten or more counts support this clonotype. The rearrangement joins TRBV5-5 to TRBJ2-5; TRBD2 matches at 10 bases. Germline CDR1 reads SGHKS; CDR2 reads YYEKEE (reference sequence). V dropped 5 bases and J dropped 5; count of bases not matched to a gene: 6. The CDR3 extends over 14 amino acids. The CDR3 nucleotides are TGTGCCAGCAGTAAACTAGCGGGGCGGGAGACCCAGTACTTC. This gives the protein CASSKLAGRETQYF.